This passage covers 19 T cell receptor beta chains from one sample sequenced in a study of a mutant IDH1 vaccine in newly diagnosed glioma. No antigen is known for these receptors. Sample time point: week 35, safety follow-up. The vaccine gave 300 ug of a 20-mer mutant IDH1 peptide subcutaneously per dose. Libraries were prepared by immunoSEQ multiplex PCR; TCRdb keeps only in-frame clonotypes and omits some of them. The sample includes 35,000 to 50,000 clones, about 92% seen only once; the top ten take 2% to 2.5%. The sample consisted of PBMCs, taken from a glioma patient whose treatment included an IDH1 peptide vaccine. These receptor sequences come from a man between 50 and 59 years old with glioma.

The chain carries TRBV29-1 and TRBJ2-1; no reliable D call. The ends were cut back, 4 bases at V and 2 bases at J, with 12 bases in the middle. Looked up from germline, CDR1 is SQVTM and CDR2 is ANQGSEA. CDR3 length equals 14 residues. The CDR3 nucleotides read TGCAGCGTTGCTGGTCTGCCCACCTACAATGAGCAGTTCTTC. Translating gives CSVAGLPTYNEQFF.

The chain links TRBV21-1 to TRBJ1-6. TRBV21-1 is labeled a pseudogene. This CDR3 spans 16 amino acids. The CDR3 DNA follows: TGTGCCAGCAGCAAAGTTGGGCAGCGCTATAATTCACCCCTCCACTTT. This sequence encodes CASSKVGQRYNSPLHF.

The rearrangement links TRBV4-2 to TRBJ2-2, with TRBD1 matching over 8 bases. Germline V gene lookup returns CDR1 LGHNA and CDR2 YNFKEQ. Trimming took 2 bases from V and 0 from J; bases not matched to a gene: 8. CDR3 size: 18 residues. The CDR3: CASSQTQDRATNTGELFF. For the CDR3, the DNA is TGTGCCAGCAGCCAAACCCAGGACAGGGCGACGAACACCGGGGAGCTGTTTTTT.

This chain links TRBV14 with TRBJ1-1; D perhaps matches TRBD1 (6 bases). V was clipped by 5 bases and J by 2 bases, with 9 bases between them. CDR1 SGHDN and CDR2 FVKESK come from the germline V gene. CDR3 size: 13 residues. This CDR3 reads CASSAQGNTEAFF. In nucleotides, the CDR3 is TGTGCCAGCAGCGCACAGGGAAACACTGAAGCTTTCTTT.

The CDR3 DNA is TGTGCCAGCAGTTACTCGTCGACAGGGGGCACAGATACGCAGTATTTT. It translates to CASSYSSTGGTDTQYF. The rearrangement joins TRBV6-5 to TRBJ2-3; 8 bases are shared with TRBD1. This CDR3 is 16 amino acids long. J lost 1 base, V lost 0 bases, and 3 bases had no gene match. Germline CDR1 is MNHEY and CDR2 is SVGAGI.

In nucleotides, the CDR3 is TGCGCCAGCAGTGAGCCAGGGACTAGCAAAAATGAGCAGTTCTTC. It encodes CASSEPGTSKNEQFF. The rearrangement links TRBV10-1 to TRBJ2-1; TRBD2 aligns across 9 bases. With 2 bases clipped from V and 7 bases from J, the junction kept 6 bases outside the gene matches. The CDR3 has 15 amino acids. Germline lookup yields CDR1 WNHNN and CDR2 SYGVQD (reference sequence).

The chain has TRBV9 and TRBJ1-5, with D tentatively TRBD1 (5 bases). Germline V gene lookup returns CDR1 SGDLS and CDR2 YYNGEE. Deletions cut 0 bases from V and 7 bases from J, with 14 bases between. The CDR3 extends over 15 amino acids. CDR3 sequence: CASSVGGAGIQPQHF. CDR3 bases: TGTGCCAGCAGCGTAGGGGGCGCCGGTATACAGCCCCAGCATTTT.

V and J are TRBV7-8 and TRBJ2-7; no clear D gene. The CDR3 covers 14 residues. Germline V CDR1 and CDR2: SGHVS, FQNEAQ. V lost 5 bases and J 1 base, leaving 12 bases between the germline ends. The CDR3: CASSPAVRSYEQYF. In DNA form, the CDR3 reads TGTGCCAGCAGCCCCGCAGTGAGATCCTACGAGCAGTACTTC.

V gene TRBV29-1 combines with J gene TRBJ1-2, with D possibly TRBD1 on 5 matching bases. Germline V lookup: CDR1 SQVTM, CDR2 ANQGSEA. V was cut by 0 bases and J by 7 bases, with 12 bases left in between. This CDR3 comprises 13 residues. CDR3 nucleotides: TGCAGCGTTGAAGAAGTGGCAGGGTCTGGCTACACCTTC. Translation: CSVEEVAGSGYTF.

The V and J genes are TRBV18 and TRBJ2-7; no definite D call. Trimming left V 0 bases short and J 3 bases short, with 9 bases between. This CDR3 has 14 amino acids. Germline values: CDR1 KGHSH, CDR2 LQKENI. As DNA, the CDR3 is TGTGCCAGCTCACCACCGAGCCAGATCTACGAGCAGTACTTC. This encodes CASSPPSQIYEQYF.

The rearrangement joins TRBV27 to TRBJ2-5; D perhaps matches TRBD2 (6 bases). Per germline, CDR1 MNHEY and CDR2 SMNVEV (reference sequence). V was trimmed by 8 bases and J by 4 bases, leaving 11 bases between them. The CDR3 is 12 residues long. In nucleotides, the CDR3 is TGTGCCAGCGGATGGGGAGGAGAGACCCAGTACTTC. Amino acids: CASGWGGETQYF.

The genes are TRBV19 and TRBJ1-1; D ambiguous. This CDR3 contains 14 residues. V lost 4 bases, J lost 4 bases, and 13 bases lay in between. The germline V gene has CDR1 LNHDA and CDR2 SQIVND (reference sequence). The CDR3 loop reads CASSTLAGITEAFF. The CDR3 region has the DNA TGTGCCAGTAGTACCCTGGCGGGCATCACTGAAGCTTTCTTT. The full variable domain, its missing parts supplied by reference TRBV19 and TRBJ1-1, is DGGITQSPKYLFRKEGQNVTLSCEQNLNHDAMYWYRQDPGQGLRLIYYSQIVNDFQKGDIAEGYSVSREKKESFPLTVTSAQKNPTAFYLCASSTLAGITEAFFGQGTRLTVV.

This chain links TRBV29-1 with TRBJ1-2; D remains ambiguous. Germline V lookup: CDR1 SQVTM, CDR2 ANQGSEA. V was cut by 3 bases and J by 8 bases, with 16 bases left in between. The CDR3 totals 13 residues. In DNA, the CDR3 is TGCAGCGTTGACCCGGCCGTAGAGGCGGGCTACACCTTC. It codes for CSVDPAVEAGYTF.

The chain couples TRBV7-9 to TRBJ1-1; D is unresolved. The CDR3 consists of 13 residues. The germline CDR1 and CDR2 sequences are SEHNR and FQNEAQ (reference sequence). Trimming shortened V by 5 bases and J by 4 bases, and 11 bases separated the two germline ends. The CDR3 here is CASSRGRPTEAFF. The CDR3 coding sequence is TGTGCCAGCAGCCGCGGACGCCCCACTGAAGCTTTCTTT.

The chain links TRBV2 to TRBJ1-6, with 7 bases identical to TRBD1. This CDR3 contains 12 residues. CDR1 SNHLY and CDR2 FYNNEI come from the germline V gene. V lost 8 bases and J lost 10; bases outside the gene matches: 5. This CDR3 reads CASHRGGSPLHF. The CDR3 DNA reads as TGTGCCAGCCACAGGGGAGGCTCACCCCTCCACTTT.

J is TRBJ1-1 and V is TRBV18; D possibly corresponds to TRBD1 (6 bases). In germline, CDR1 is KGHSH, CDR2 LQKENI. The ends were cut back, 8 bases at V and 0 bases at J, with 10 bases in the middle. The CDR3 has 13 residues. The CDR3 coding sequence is TGTGCCAGCAAAGGGGACATGAACACTGAAGCTTTCTTT. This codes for CASKGDMNTEAFF.

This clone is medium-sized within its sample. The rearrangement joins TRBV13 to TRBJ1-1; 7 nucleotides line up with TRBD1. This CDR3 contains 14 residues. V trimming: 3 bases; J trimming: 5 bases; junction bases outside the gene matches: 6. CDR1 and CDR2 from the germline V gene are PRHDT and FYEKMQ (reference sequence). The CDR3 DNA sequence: TGTGCCAGCAGCTTTGGCAGGGGGAGAACTGAAGCTTTCTTT. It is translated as CASSFGRGRTEAFF.

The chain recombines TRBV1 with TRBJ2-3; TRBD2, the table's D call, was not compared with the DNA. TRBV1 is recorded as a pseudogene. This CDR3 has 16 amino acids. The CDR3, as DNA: TGCACCAGCAGCTCTCCCCTAGTACCCCCCACAGATACGCAGTATTTT. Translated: CTSSSPLVPPTDTQYF.

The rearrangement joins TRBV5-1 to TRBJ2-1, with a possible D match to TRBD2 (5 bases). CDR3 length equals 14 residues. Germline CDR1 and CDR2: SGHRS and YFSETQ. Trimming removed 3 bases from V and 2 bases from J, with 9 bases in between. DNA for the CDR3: TGCGCCAGCAGCTCGGGGAATCCCTACAATGAGCAGTTCTTC. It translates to CASSSGNPYNEQFF.